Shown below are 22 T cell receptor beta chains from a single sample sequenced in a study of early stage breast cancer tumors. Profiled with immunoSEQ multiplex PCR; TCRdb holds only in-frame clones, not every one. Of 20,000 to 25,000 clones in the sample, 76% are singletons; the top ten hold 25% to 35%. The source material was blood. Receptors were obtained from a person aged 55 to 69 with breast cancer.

The DNA for the CDR3 is TGTGCCAGCAGCTTCCGGGACTCGGCTGGCTACACCTTC. Protein: CASSFRDSAGYTF. J is TRBJ1-2 and V is TRBV7-8; possibly TRBD1 for D (5 bases). Trimming cost V 3 bases and J 7 bases, with 12 bases left between them. CDR3 length equals 13 residues. Germline lookup yields CDR1 SGHVS and CDR2 FQNEAQ.

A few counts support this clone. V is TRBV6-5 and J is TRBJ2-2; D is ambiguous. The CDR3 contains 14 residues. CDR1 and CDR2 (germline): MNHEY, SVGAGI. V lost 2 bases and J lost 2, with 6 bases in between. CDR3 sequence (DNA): TGTGCCAGCAGTTACGCCCCCAACACCGGGGAGCTGTTTTTT. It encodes CASSYAPNTGELFF.

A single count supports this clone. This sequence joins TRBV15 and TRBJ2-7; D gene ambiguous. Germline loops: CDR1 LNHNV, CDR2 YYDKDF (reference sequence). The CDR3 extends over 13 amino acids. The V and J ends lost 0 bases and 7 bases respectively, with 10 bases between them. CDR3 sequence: CATSRDKSSEQYF. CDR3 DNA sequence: TGTGCCACCAGCAGAGATAAATCTTCAGAGCAGTACTTC.

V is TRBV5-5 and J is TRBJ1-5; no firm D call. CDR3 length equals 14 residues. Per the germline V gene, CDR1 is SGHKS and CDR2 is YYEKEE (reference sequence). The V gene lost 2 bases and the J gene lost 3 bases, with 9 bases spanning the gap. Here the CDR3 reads CASSFGGYNQPQHF. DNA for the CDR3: TGTGCCAGCAGCTTCGGCGGGTACAATCAGCCCCAGCATTTT. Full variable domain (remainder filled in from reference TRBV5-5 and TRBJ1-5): DAGVTQSPTHLIKTRGQQVTLRCSPISGHKSVSWYQQVLGQGPQFIFQYYEKEERGRGNFPDRFSARQFPNYSSELNVNALLLGDSALYLCASSFGGYNQPQHFGDGTRLSIL.

For the CDR3, the DNA is TGTGCCAGCAGTGACGGAGGGGTAGCGGGAGCGGTTACGCAGTATTTT. Protein: CASSDGGVAGAVTQYF. This chain uses TRBV6-1 with TRBJ2-3, with 9 bases aligning to TRBD2. V trimming: 3 bases; J trimming: 8 bases; junction bases outside the gene matches: 12. Germline CDR1 reads MNHNS; CDR2 reads SASEGT. The CDR3 contains 16 residues.

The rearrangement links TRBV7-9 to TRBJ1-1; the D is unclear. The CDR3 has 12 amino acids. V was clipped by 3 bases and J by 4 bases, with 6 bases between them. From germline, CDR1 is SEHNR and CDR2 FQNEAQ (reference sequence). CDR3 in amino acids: CASSLASTEAFF. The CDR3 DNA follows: TGTGCCAGCAGCTTGGCTTCCACTGAAGCTTTCTTT.

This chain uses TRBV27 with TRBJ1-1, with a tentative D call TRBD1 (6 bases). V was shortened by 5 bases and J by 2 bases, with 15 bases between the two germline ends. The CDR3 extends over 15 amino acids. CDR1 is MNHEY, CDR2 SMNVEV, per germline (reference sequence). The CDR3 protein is CASSHKGQVNTEAFF. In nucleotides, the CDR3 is TGTGCCAGCAGTCACAAGGGACAAGTTAACACTGAAGCTTTCTTT.

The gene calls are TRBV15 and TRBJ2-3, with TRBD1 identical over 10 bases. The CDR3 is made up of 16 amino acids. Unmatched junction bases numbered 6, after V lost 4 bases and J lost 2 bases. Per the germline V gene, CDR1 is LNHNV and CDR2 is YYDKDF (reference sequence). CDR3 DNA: TGTGCCACCAGCATTGGGACAGGGGCCCTCACAGATACGCAGTATTTT. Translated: CATSIGTGALTDTQYF.

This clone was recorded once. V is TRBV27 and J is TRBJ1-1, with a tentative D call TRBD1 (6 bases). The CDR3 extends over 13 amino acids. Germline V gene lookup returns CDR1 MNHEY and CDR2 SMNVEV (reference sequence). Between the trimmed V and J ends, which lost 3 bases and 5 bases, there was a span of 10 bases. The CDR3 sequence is CASSLGAGTEAFF. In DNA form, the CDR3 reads TGTGCCAGCAGTTTGGGGGCGGGAACTGAAGCTTTCTTT.

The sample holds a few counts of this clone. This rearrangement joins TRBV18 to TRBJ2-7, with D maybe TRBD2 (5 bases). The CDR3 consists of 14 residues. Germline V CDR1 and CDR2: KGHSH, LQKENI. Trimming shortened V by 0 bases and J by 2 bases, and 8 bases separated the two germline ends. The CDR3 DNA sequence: TGTGCCAGCTCACCACCCGCCGGGACCTACGAGCAGTACTTC. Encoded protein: CASSPPAGTYEQYF.

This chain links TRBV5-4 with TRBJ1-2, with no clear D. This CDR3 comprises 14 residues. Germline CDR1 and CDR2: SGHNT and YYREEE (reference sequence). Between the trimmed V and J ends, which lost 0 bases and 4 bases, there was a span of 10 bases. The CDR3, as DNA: TGTGCCAGCAGCTTGGCAGCAGTCCTCTATGGCTACACCTTC. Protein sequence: CASSLAAVLYGYTF.

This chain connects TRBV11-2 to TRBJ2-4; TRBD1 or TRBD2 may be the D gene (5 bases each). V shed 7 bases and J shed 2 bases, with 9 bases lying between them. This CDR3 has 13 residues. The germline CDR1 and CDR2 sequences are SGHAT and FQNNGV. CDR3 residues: CASTVGPKNIQYF. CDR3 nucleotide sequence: TGTGCCAGCACCGTGGGACCCAAAAACATTCAGTACTTC.

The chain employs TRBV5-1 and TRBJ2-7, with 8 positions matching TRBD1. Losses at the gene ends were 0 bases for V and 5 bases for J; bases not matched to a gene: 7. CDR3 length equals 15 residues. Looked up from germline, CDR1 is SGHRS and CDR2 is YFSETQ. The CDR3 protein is CASSLGGQGENEQYF. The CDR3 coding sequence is TGCGCCAGCAGCTTGGGAGGACAGGGCGAAAACGAGCAGTACTTC.

In DNA, the CDR3 is TGTGCCAGCAGCCACTGGGCCGACACTAACTATGGCTACACCTTC. It encodes CASSHWADTNYGYTF. The gene calls are TRBV14 and TRBJ1-2; D not certain. With 3 bases removed from V and 0 bases from J, the gap between germline ends came to 11 bases. There are 15 residues in the CDR3. Germline CDR1 is SGHDN and CDR2 is FVKESK.

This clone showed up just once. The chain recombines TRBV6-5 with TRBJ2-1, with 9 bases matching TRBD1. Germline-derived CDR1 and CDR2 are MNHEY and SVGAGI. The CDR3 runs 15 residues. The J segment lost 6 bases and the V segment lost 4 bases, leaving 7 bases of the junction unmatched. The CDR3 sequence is CASSSWDREFNEQFF. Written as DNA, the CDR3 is TGTGCCAGCAGTTCCTGGGACAGGGAGTTCAATGAGCAGTTCTTC.

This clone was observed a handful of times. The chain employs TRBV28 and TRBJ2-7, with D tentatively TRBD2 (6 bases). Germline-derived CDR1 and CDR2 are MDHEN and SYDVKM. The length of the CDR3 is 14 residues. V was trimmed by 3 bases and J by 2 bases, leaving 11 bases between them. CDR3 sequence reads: CASSLVAGTYEQYF. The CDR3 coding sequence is TGTGCCAGCAGTTTGGTGGCGGGAACCTACGAGCAGTACTTC.

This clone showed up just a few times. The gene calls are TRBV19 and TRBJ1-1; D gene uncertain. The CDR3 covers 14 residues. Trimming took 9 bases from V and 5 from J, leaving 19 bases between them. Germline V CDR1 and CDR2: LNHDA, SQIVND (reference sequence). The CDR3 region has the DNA TGTGCCAGCCAAATAGAAGGACGGGGTACTGAAGCTTTCTTT. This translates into CASQIEGRGTEAFF. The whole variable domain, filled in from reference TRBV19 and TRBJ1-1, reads DGGITQSPKYLFRKEGQNVTLSCEQNLNHDAMYWYRQDPGQGLRLIYYSQIVNDFQKGDIAEGYSVSREKKESFPLTVTSAQKNPTAFYLCASQIEGRGTEAFFGQGTRLTVV.

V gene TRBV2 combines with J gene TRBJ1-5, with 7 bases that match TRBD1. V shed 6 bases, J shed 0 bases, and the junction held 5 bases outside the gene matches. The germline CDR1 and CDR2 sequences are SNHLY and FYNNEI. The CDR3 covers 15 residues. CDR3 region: CASSGQADSNQPQHF. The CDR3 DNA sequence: TGTGCCAGCAGCGGACAGGCGGATAGCAATCAGCCCCAGCATTTT.

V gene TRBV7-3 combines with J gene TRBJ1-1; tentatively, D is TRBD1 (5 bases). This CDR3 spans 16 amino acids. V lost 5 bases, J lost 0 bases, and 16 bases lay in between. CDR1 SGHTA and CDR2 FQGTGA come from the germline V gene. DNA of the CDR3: TGTGCCAGCAGCCAGACTCCCGCAGGGTTGAACACTGAAGCTTTCTTT. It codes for CASSQTPAGLNTEAFF. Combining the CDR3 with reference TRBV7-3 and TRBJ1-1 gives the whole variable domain GAGVSQTPSNKVTEKGKYVELRCDPISGHTALYWYRQSLGQGPEFLIYFQGTGAADDSGLPNDRFFAVRPEGSVSTLKIQRTERGDSAVYLCASSQTPAGLNTEAFFGQGTRLTVV.

This CDR3 is CATYRGRRNTEAFF. The CDR3 region has the DNA TGTGCCACCTATCGGGGGCGAAGGAACACTGAAGCTTTCTTT. V gene TRBV2 combines with J gene TRBJ1-1, with D tentatively TRBD1 (6 bases). Germline V gene sequence: CDR1 SNHLY, CDR2 FYNNEI. With 10 bases removed from V and 1 base from J, the gap between germline ends came to 16 bases. The CDR3 consists of 14 residues.

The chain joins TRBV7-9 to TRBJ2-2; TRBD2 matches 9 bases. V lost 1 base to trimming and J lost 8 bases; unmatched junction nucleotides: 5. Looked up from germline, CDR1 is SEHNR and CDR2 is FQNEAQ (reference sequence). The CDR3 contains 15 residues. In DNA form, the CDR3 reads TGTGCCAGCAGCTTAGGGCTAGCGGGAACGGGGGAGCTGTTTTTT. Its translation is CASSLGLAGTGELFF.

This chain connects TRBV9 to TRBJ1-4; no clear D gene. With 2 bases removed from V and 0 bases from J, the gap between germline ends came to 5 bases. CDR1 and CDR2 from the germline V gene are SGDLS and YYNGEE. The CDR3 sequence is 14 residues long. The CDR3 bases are TGTGCCAGCAGCGTGGCGTCAACTAATGAAAAACTGTTTTTT. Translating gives CASSVASTNEKLFF.